A single sample is the source of the 16 T cell receptor beta chains below, sequenced in a study of beta chain features in type 1 diabetes. What was sequenced were expressed TCRB transcripts, since all of the isolated RNA had been reverse transcribed. The repertoire was sequenced with immunoSEQ multiplex PCR; TCRdb's copy has only in-frame clones and lacks some. Seen here are approximately 110,000 clones, around 40% observed once, and the top ten hold more than 0.06%. Input material: stem cell memory CD4+ T cells from blood. Receptor source: a woman aged 18-29 years in good health.

The rearrangement joins TRBV7-9 to TRBJ1-1; 8 bases are a match to TRBD1. J gave up 3 bases and V 5 bases, and 20 bases lay outside the gene matches. From germline, CDR1 is SEHNR and CDR2 FQNEAQ (reference sequence). The length of the CDR3 is 19 residues. In nucleotides, the CDR3 is TGTGCCAGCAGCCGATGGTACGGACAGGGTCAGGCGATGGACACTGAAGCTTTCTTT. Amino acid sequence: CASSRWYGQGQAMDTEAFF.

A few counts support this clone. This sequence joins TRBV2 and TRBJ2-1; 10 bases align to TRBD2. CDR3 size: 18 residues. Germline trimming cut 3 bases from V and 0 bases from J; bases unmatched to any gene: 8. Germline V gene sequence: CDR1 SNHLY, CDR2 FYNNEI. CDR3 region: CASSDLAGEWASYNEQFF. The CDR3 nucleotides read TGTGCCAGCAGTGATCTAGCGGGAGAGTGGGCCTCCTACAATGAGCAGTTCTTC.

This clone was observed a handful of times. The chain combines TRBV27 with TRBJ2-6; a weak D match, TRBD1 (6 bases). V was cut by 3 bases and J by 4 bases, with 16 bases left in between. The V gene's germline CDR1 is MNHEY and CDR2 SMNVEV (reference sequence). CDR3 length equals 17 residues. The CDR3 sequence: CASSLQGKAAGANVLTF. The CDR3 DNA sequence: TGTGCCAGCAGTTTGCAGGGGAAGGCGGCAGGGGCCAACGTCCTGACTTTC.

This clone was detected a few times. The V and J genes are TRBV10-2 and TRBJ1-1; D is perhaps TRBD1 (6 bases). Per the germline V gene, CDR1 is WSHSY and CDR2 is SAAADI. The V and J ends lost 6 bases and 5 bases respectively, with 13 bases between them. CDR3 length equals 13 residues. The CDR3 sequence is CASRPGVETEAFF. The CDR3 DNA sequence: TGCGCCAGCAGACCAGGGGTAGAGACTGAAGCTTTCTTT.

This clone came up a few times. The rearrangement joins TRBV11-2 to TRBJ1-3; possibly TRBD1 for D (6 bases). The CDR3 is 15 residues long. The V gene lost 6 bases and the J gene lost 4 bases, with 16 bases spanning the gap. From germline, CDR1 is SGHAT and CDR2 FQNNGV. The DNA for the CDR3 is TGTGCCAGCAGGCCCATCAGGGGACAAGGAAACACCATATATTTT. Amino acid sequence: CASRPIRGQGNTIYF.

The chain links TRBV2 to TRBJ2-5; D is perhaps TRBD2 (6 bases). The CDR3 length is 13 residues. V lost 7 bases and J 6 bases, leaving 15 bases between the germline ends. Germline V lookup: CDR1 SNHLY, CDR2 FYNNEI. The CDR3 protein is CASTMAEGKTQYF. CDR3 nucleotides: TGTGCCAGCACCATGGCGGAGGGGAAGACCCAGTACTTC. Complete variable domain (other parts from reference TRBV2 and TRBJ2-5): EPEVTQTPSHQVTQMGQEVILRCVPISNHLYFYWYRQILGQKVEFLVSFYNNEISEKSEIFDDQFSVERPDGSNFTLKIRSTKLEDSAMYFCASTMAEGKTQYFGPGTRLLVL.

This clone was found once. This chain uses TRBV18 with TRBJ2-7; 13 bases line up with TRBD2. CDR1 is KGHSH and CDR2 is LQKENI in the germline V gene. The CDR3 sequence is 16 residues long. V shed 4 bases, J shed 4 bases, and the junction held 7 bases outside the gene matches. CDR3 amino acids: CASSQTRTSGSYEQYF. The DNA for the CDR3 is TGTGCCAGCTCACAGACCCGGACTAGCGGGAGTTACGAGCAGTACTTC.

This clone was seen a handful of times. This chain connects TRBV13 to TRBJ2-7, with D possibly TRBD1 on 5 matching bases. CDR1 is PRHDT and CDR2 is FYEKMQ in the germline V gene (reference sequence). The V end was cut by 1 base, the J end by 0 bases, with 10 bases between. This CDR3 is 15 amino acids long. The CDR3 coding sequence is TGTGCCAGCAGCTTAGCGACAGATACCTCCTACGAGCAGTACTTC. It is translated as CASSLATDTSYEQYF.

The chain has TRBV5-4 and TRBJ2-1; D is uncertain. Germline V lookup: CDR1 SGHNT, CDR2 YYREEE (reference sequence). The CDR3 extends over 15 amino acids. The V and J ends lost 0 bases and 0 bases respectively, with 7 bases between them. CDR3 protein: CASSLDVSSYNEQFF. CDR3 DNA: TGTGCCAGCAGCTTGGACGTTAGCTCCTACAATGAGCAGTTCTTC.

This chain uses TRBV6-5 with TRBJ2-1; TRBD2 is a possible D gene (6 bases). The ends were cut back, 6 bases at V and 3 bases at J, with 15 bases in the middle. This CDR3 region has 15 residues. Germline values: CDR1 MNHEY, CDR2 SVGAGI. Here the CDR3 reads CASSRGTPRYNEQFF. CDR3 bases: TGTGCCAGCAGCCGGGGGACGCCTCGCTACAATGAGCAGTTCTTC.

This chain uses TRBV7-9 with TRBJ2-1; a possible D gene is TRBD2 (6 bases). This CDR3 spans 14 amino acids. Looked up from germline, CDR1 is SEHNR and CDR2 is FQNEAQ (reference sequence). The V and J ends lost 5 bases and 4 bases respectively, with 12 bases between them. CDR3 region: CASSQEREYNEQFF. The CDR3 coding sequence is TGTGCCAGCAGCCAAGAACGGGAGTACAATGAGCAGTTCTTC.

This clone was detected a few times. The chain employs TRBV29-1 and TRBJ2-1, with D maybe TRBD2 (6 bases). Per germline, CDR1 SQVTM and CDR2 ANQGSEA. The CDR3 loop spans 15 amino acids. The V end was cut by 4 bases, the J end by 2 bases, with 15 bases between. CDR3 in DNA: TGCAGCGTTGGAAGGGCAGGGAGGCCCTACAATGAGCAGTTCTTC. This codes for CSVGRAGRPYNEQFF.

DNA of the CDR3: TGTGCCAGCAGTGACTCCGAACTAGCGGGAGTGGTGGAGACCCAGTACTTC. Residues: CASSDSELAGVVETQYF. V and J are TRBV6-4 and TRBJ2-5; 11 nucleotides align to TRBD2. The ends lost 0 bases at V and 5 bases at J; junction bases unmatched: 8. The CDR3 has 17 residues. From germline, CDR1 is MRHNA and CDR2 SNTAGT.

The chain combines TRBV10-3 with TRBJ2-7; 12 bases are shared with TRBD2. The V gene's germline CDR1 is ENHRY and CDR2 SYGVKD. V dropped 5 bases and J dropped 6; count of bases not matched to a gene: 5. CDR3 length: 14 residues. The CDR3 DNA reads as TGTGCCATCAGTCGACTAGCGGGAGTAGCCGAGCAGTACTTC. As protein: CAISRLAGVAEQYF.

This clone was detected only a few times. The chain carries TRBV29-1 and TRBJ2-7; 9 positions agree with TRBD1. Germline CDR1 and CDR2: SQVTM and ANQGSEA. V gave up 5 bases and J gave up 7 bases; unmatched junction bases: 6. This CDR3 has 12 amino acids. The CDR3 is CSVSHRGLEQYF. CDR3 DNA sequence: TGCAGCGTTTCCCACAGGGGGCTTGAGCAGTACTTC.

This chain uses TRBV9 with TRBJ2-3; D remains unclear. The length of the CDR3 is 14 residues. Germline CDR1 SGDLS, CDR2 YYNGEE. V shed 5 bases and J shed 3 bases, with 13 bases lying between them. The CDR3 protein is CASRKPLATDTQYF. CDR3 DNA: TGTGCCAGCAGGAAACCGTTGGCAACAGATACGCAGTATTTT.